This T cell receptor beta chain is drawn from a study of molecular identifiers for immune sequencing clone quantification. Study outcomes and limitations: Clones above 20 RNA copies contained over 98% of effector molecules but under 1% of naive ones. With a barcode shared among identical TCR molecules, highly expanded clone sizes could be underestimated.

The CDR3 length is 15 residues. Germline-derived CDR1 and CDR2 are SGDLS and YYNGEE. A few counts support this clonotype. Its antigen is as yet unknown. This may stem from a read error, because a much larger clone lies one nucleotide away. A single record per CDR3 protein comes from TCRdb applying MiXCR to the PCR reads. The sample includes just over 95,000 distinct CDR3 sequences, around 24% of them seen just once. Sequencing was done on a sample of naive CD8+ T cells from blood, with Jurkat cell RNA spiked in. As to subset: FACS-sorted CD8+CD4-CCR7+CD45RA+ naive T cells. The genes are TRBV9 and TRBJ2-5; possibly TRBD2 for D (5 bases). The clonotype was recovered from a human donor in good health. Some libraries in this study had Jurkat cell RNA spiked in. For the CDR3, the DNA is TGTGCCAGCAGCGTGTCCCAAGGGAGCCAAGAGCCCCAGTACTTC. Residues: CASSVSQGSQEPQYF.